Each of the 32 T cell receptor beta chains below was sequenced from the same sample in a study of blood T cell repertoires in COVID-19. Using immunoSEQ multiplex PCR, the repertoire was profiled, and TCRdb retains in-frame clones only, with some absent. The profile shows around 78,000 clones, over 80% of them singletons. The sequenced sample consisted of peripheral blood. The receptor source for this set is a man between 50 and 59 years old with active COVID-19.

This clone has just one count. This rearrangement joins TRBV27 to TRBJ1-1, with 8 bases identical to TRBD1. Germline V gene data show CDR1 as MNHEY and CDR2 as SMNVEV (reference sequence). The CDR3 runs to 15 residues. With V trimmed by 6 bases and J by 5 bases, 11 bases remained unmatched. The CDR3 sequence: CASSRGARGQTEAFF. In DNA form, the CDR3 reads TGTGCCAGCAGCCGAGGGGCCAGGGGGCAGACTGAAGCTTTCTTT.

The chain carries TRBV7-2 and TRBJ2-7, with 9 nucleotides matching TRBD1. This CDR3 is built from 15 residues. The V gene's germline CDR1 is SGHTA and CDR2 FQGNSA. The V gene end was trimmed by 3 bases and the J gene end by 1 base; junction bases not matched to a gene: 4. CDR3 loop: CASSLDRGESYEQYF. The CDR3 DNA is TGTGCCAGCAGCTTGGACAGGGGAGAGTCCTACGAGCAGTACTTC. Supplemented by reference TRBV7-2 and TRBJ2-7, the full variable domain reads GAGVSQSPSNKVTEKGKDVELRCDPISGHTALYWYRQSLGQGLEFLIYFQGNSAPDKSGLPSDRFSAERTGGSVSTLTIQRTQQEDSAVYLCASSLDRGESYEQYFGPGTRLTVT.

This chain joins TRBV5-5 and TRBJ1-1, with 7 bases matching TRBD1. There are 14 residues in the CDR3. Germline assignment: CDR1 SGHKS and CDR2 YYEKEE (reference sequence). V was pared by 0 bases and J by 5 bases, with 4 bases of the junction left unmatched. CDR3 amino acids: CASSLERGRTEAFF. CDR3 bases: TGTGCCAGCAGCTTGGAAAGGGGGCGAACTGAAGCTTTCTTT.

With regard to this clone: This may be a read error, as it is one base from a much larger clone. Distinct nucleotide sequences in the sample also encode this CDR3. V and J are TRBV6-5 and TRBJ1-2; 10 bases align to TRBD1. The length of the CDR3 is 16 residues. Germline CDR1 MNHEY, CDR2 SVGAGI. V lost 0 bases, J lost 4 bases, and 5 bases stayed unmatched. The CDR3 DNA sequence: TGTGCCAGCAGTTACTCGAGGACAGGGGGAAGCTATGGCTACACCTTC. It translates to CASSYSRTGGSYGYTF.

This clone was recorded once. This chain uses TRBV11-3 with TRBJ2-5; 11 bases fit TRBD2. With V trimmed by 4 bases and J by 3 bases, 1 base remained unmatched. CDR1 and CDR2 (germline): SGHNT, YENEEA. The CDR3 totals 14 residues. The CDR3 region is CASSSGLAEETQYF. Here the CDR3 DNA reads TGTGCCAGCAGCTCGGGACTAGCGGAAGAGACCCAGTACTTC.

The chain uses TRBV11-3 and TRBJ2-6; a weak D match, TRBD2 (5 bases). Trimming took off 5 bases at V and 2 bases at J, with 7 bases between the two ends. The CDR3 extends over 14 amino acids. Germline values: CDR1 SGHNT, CDR2 YENEEA. DNA of the CDR3: TGTGCCAGCAGCCGGGGAGCTGGGGCCAACGTCCTGACTTTC. It encodes CASSRGAGANVLTF.

The chain is built from TRBV29-1 and TRBJ2-3, with a possible D match to TRBD2 (5 bases). The germline gives CDR1 SQVTM, CDR2 ANQGSEA. V dropped 1 base and J dropped 4 bases, with 6 bases sitting between them. The CDR3 is made up of 12 amino acids. The CDR3 loop reads CSVEVRADTQYF. The CDR3 DNA reads TGCAGCGTTGAAGTGAGGGCAGATACGCAGTATTTT.

The chain is built from TRBV24-1 and TRBJ1-1; maybe TRBD1 (5 bases). Germline CDR1 KGHDR, CDR2 SFDVKD. CDR3 length equals 14 residues. V lost 6 bases and J 0 bases, leaving 10 bases between the germline ends. CDR3 protein: CATSQGRLNTEAFF. CDR3 nucleotide sequence: TGTGCCACCAGTCAGGGCCGCCTGAACACTGAAGCTTTCTTT.

The chain's CDR3 is CASREPGQGVTYNEQFF. The CDR3 DNA is TGTGCCAGCAGGGAACCGGGACAGGGGGTCACCTACAATGAGCAGTTCTTC. V and J are TRBV6-4 and TRBJ2-1, with 11 bases lining up with TRBD1. Per germline, CDR1 MRHNA and CDR2 SNTAGT. V lost 6 bases and J lost 2; bases outside the gene matches: 9. The CDR3 is 17 residues long.

V usage is TRBV19 and J usage is TRBJ2-7; TRBD2 matches 9 bases. The CDR3 is 17 residues long. V trimming: 2 bases; J trimming: 5 bases; junction bases outside the gene matches: 13. In germline, CDR1 is LNHDA, CDR2 SQIVND (reference sequence). CDR3 coding DNA: TGTGCCAGTAGTATACAAGCGGGAGGTCTTAGGGTCCACGAGCAGTACTTC. This encodes CASSIQAGGLRVHEQYF.

The chain carries TRBV21-1 and TRBJ2-7; the table gives TRBD1 as D, unverified against the DNA. TRBV21-1 is classified as a pseudogene. The CDR3 runs 15 residues. The CDR3 region is CASSKDQGASDEQYF. The CDR3 DNA reads as TGTGCCAGCAGCAAAGATCAGGGGGCCAGCGACGAGCAGTACTTC.

The rearrangement uses TRBV9 and TRBJ2-3, with TRBD1 matching 12 bases. With V trimmed by 4 bases and J by 3 bases, 6 bases remained unmatched. The germline V gene has CDR1 SGDLS and CDR2 YYNGEE. The CDR3 is made up of 16 amino acids. The CDR3 region has the DNA TGTGCCAGCAGCCAAGGGGGACAGGGGGCTACAGATACGCAGTATTTT. Protein sequence: CASSQGGQGATDTQYF. The entire variable domain, with the rest obtained from reference TRBV9 and TRBJ2-3, is as follows: DSGVTQTPKHLITATGQRVTLRCSPRSGDLSVYWYQQSLDQGLQFLIQYYNGEERAKGNILERFSAQQFPDLHSELNLSSLELGDSALYFCASSQGGQGATDTQYFGPGTRLTVL.

This chain links TRBV28 with TRBJ1-5; 9 bases match TRBD1. The CDR3 runs 15 residues. V shed 7 bases, J shed 1 base, and the junction held 5 bases outside the gene matches. Looked up from germline, CDR1 is MDHEN and CDR2 is SYDVKM. The CDR3 DNA reads TGTGCCAGCACCCCGACAGGGGGGAGCAATCAGCCCCAGCATTTT. The encoded protein is CASTPTGGSNQPQHF.

V usage is TRBV18 and J usage is TRBJ1-5; 10 nucleotides line up with TRBD1. The CDR3 length is 16 residues. Germline V gives CDR1 KGHSH, CDR2 LQKENI. Trimming at V came to 6 bases and at J to 1 base, leaving 6 bases not matched to a gene. This CDR3 is CASSRQGAGSNQPQHF. For the CDR3, the DNA is TGTGCCAGCTCGCGACAGGGGGCAGGGAGCAATCAGCCCCAGCATTTT.

This clone has ten or more counts. The V gene is TRBV7-8, the J gene TRBJ2-1, with no clear D. CDR1 and CDR2 from the germline V gene are SGHVS and FQNEAQ. This CDR3 is 15 amino acids long. With 4 bases removed from V and 4 bases from J, the gap between germline ends came to 14 bases. The CDR3 protein is CASSSELLSYNEQFF. CDR3 sequence (DNA): TGTGCCAGCAGCTCCGAGCTCCTCTCGTACAATGAGCAGTTCTTC.

The gene calls are TRBV6-1 and TRBJ1-2; TRBD1 aligns across 9 bases. Germline CDR1 and CDR2: MNHNS and SASEGT. V trimming: 4 bases; J trimming: 3 bases; junction bases outside the gene matches: 12. There are 17 residues in the CDR3. CDR3 coding DNA: TGTGCCAGCAGTGCAATCGGACAGGGGATCGGTGACTATGGCTACACCTTC. This gives the protein CASSAIGQGIGDYGYTF.

The genes are TRBV7-9 and TRBJ2-3, with a possible D match to TRBD2 (6 bases). V dropped 5 bases and J dropped 1 base, with 16 bases sitting between them. The CDR3 loop spans 16 amino acids. Germline values: CDR1 SEHNR, CDR2 FQNEAQ (reference sequence). CDR3 sequence (DNA): TGTGCCAGCAGCCCTGGGGGAGGTTCGGGCACAGATACGCAGTATTTT. It is translated as CASSPGGGSGTDTQYF.

The chain employs TRBV29-1 and TRBJ2-3; 11 nucleotides agree with TRBD1. The CDR3 runs 13 residues. Per the germline V gene, CDR1 is SQVTM and CDR2 is ANQGSEA. The J segment lost 7 bases and the V segment lost 7 bases, leaving 7 bases of the junction unmatched. Here the CDR3 DNA reads TGCAGCGCTAGGGGACAGGGGGGTTATACGCAGTATTTT. Its translation: CSARGQGGYTQYF.

The gene calls are TRBV7-8 and TRBJ1-2; 7 bases agree with TRBD1. Germline CDR1 and CDR2: SGHVS and FQNEAQ. CDR3 length: 13 amino acids. V shed 0 bases and J 9 bases; nucleotides not matched to a gene: 4. The chain's CDR3 is CASSLATGNSYTF. DNA of the CDR3: TGTGCCAGCAGCTTAGCGACAGGGAATAGCTACACCTTC.

V and J are TRBV6-5 and TRBJ1-3, with 7 bases fitting TRBD1. CDR3 length: 15 residues. V was pared by 8 bases and J by 3 bases, with 10 bases of the junction left unmatched. The germline CDR1 and CDR2 sequences are MNHEY and SVGAGI. The CDR3 region is CASYSRGAYGNTIYF. DNA for the CDR3: TGTGCCAGCTACTCCAGGGGGGCGTATGGAAACACCATATATTTT.

V usage is TRBV6-5 and J usage is TRBJ2-6; weak D call: TRBD2 (6 bases). Trimming took 2 bases from V and 1 from J, leaving 6 bases between them. This CDR3 has 15 residues. Germline V lookup: CDR1 MNHEY, CDR2 SVGAGI. The CDR3 loop is CASSYGGSGANVLTF. CDR3 in DNA: TGTGCCAGCAGTTACGGAGGGTCTGGGGCCAACGTCCTGACTTTC.

This chain connects TRBV6-1 to TRBJ1-4; D perhaps matches TRBD1 (6 bases). The CDR3 extends over 15 amino acids. V lost 3 bases, J lost 3 bases, and 11 bases lay in between. Germline CDR1 MNHNS, CDR2 SASEGT. The CDR3 reads CASSELTGPNEKLFF. The CDR3 DNA follows: TGTGCCAGCAGTGAGTTAACAGGGCCTAATGAAAAACTGTTTTTT.

The chain joins TRBV18 to TRBJ2-1, with D uncertain. Germline CDR1 reads KGHSH; CDR2 reads LQKENI. CDR3 length equals 16 residues. V was trimmed by 0 bases and J by 0 bases, leaving 9 bases between them. CDR3 nucleotide sequence: TGTGCCAGCTCACCACCGGCACAGAGCTCCTACAATGAGCAGTTCTTC. Residues: CASSPPAQSSYNEQFF. Drawing the rest from reference TRBV18 and TRBJ2-1, the complete variable domain is NAGVMQNPRHLVRRRGQEARLRCSPMKGHSHVYWYRQLPEEGLKFMVYLQKENIIDESGMPKERFSAEFPKEGPSILRIQQVVRGDSAAYFCASSPPAQSSYNEQFFGPGTRLTVL.

The count of this clone is one. The chain links TRBV6-2 or TRBV6-3 to TRBJ2-1; TRBD2 agrees at 9 bases. The CDR3 is made up of 17 amino acids. CDR1 and CDR2 from the germline V gene are MNHEY and SVGEGT. V lost 4 bases and J lost 9; bases outside the gene matches: 16. This chain's CDR3 is CASSLRPSGDIGGEQFF. CDR3 DNA: TGTGCCAGCAGTTTGCGGCCTAGCGGGGATATAGGTGGTGAGCAGTTCTTC.

The J gene is TRBJ1-3, the V gene TRBV2; TRBD1 is a possible D gene (6 bases). Germline V gene data show CDR1 as SNHLY and CDR2 as FYNNEI. The CDR3 runs to 15 residues. V was clipped by 4 bases and J by 3 bases, with 13 bases between them. CDR3 sequence: CASSGAIRGGNTIYF. In nucleotides, the CDR3 is TGTGCCAGCAGTGGGGCTATCAGGGGTGGAAACACCATATATTTT.

This clone was counted between two and nine times. The chain links TRBV5-1 to TRBJ1-6, with D perhaps TRBD1 (5 bases). Germline lookup yields CDR1 SGHRS and CDR2 YFSETQ. This CDR3 contains 16 residues. The V gene lost 0 bases and the J gene lost 4 bases, with 11 bases spanning the gap. The CDR3 protein is CASSLAPGRYNSPLHF. The DNA of the CDR3 is TGCGCCAGCAGCTTGGCGCCAGGGCGGTATAATTCACCCCTCCACTTT. Filled out from reference TRBV5-1 and TRBJ1-6, the complete variable domain reads KAGVTQTPRYLIKTRGQQVTLSCSPISGHRSVSWYQQTPGQGLQFLFEYFSETQRNKGNFPGRFSGRQFSNSRSEMNVSTLELGDSALYLCASSLAPGRYNSPLHFGNGTRLTVT.

This rearrangement joins TRBV28 to TRBJ2-6, with TRBD2 matching over 9 bases. Germline CDR1 is MDHEN and CDR2 is SYDVKM. CDR3 length: 19 residues. The J segment lost 1 base and the V segment lost 5 bases, leaving 12 bases of the junction unmatched. The CDR3 DNA reads as TGTGCCAGCAGTATAGGAAGCGGGAGGTTCCCTTCTGGGGCCAACGTCCTGACTTTC. As protein: CASSIGSGRFPSGANVLTF.

The J gene is TRBJ1-5, the V gene TRBV18; 7 nucleotides align to TRBD1. The CDR3 spans 16 residues. The germline V gene encodes CDR1 KGHSH and CDR2 LQKENI. V was clipped by 4 bases and J by 4 bases; unmatched bases: 10. The CDR3 here is CASSLNTGVGNQPQHF. In DNA, the CDR3 is TGTGCCAGCTCACTCAACACAGGGGTTGGGAATCAGCCCCAGCATTTT.

The chain links TRBV5-8 to TRBJ1-4; D gene ambiguous. The V end was cut by 3 bases, the J end by 0 bases, with 21 bases between. CDR3 size: 19 residues. Germline assignment: CDR1 SGHTS and CDR2 YDEGEE. In nucleotides, the CDR3 is TGTGCCAGCAGCTCCATTGTAGTCCGAGATGGTTCAACTAATGAAAAACTGTTTTTT. Protein product: CASSSIVVRDGSTNEKLFF. The variable domain in full, with the rest retrieved from reference TRBV5-8 and TRBJ1-4, is EAGVTQSPTHLIKTRGQQATLRCSPISGHTSVYWYQQALGLGLQFLLWYDEGEERNRGNFPPRFSGRQFPNYSSELNVNALELEDSALYLCASSSIVVRDGSTNEKLFFGSGTQLSVL.

This clone was seen more than once but under ten times. The rearrangement uses TRBV9 and TRBJ1-2, with TRBD1 identical over 11 bases. Germline CDR1 reads SGDLS; CDR2 reads YYNGEE. This CDR3 spans 16 amino acids. J was trimmed by 3 bases and V by 3 bases; bases with no gene match: 7. Here the CDR3 DNA reads TGTGCCAGCAGCGCCGTGGACAGGGGGCGTTACTATGGCTACACCTTC. Translated, it gives CASSAVDRGRYYGYTF.

The chain employs TRBV5-1 and TRBJ1-6; 10 bases agree with TRBD1. The CDR3 runs to 17 residues. Germline values: CDR1 SGHRS, CDR2 YFSETQ. V lost 3 bases to trimming and J lost 0 bases; unmatched junction nucleotides: 3. In nucleotides, the CDR3 is TGCGCCAGCAGCTCGGACAGGGGGTACTCCTATAATTCACCCCTCCACTTT. Translated, it gives CASSSDRGYSYNSPLHF.

The V gene is TRBV10-3, the J gene TRBJ1-2; D is unresolved. This CDR3 contains 14 residues. Germline V CDR1 and CDR2: ENHRY, SYGVKD. Trimming stripped 3 bases from V and 4 bases from J, with 12 bases between. The CDR3 is CAISDGKVGYGYTF. Written as DNA, the CDR3 is TGTGCCATCAGTGACGGGAAAGTGGGCTATGGCTACACCTTC.